These T cell receptor beta chains were read from a single sample in a study of T-cell memory formation after mild COVID-19. TCRdb analysed the 5' RACE reads with MiXCR anew, one entry per CDR3 protein. There are a few hundred thousand distinct CDR3 sequences in the sample; 15% to 20% occur only once, and around 24% lies in the top ten. The sequenced sample consisted of PBMCs or a T cell subset sorted from them (not recorded which). These receptors all stem from a man aged 18 to 30 who had mild COVID-19 (a few samples of this study predate the infection). Cell type and time point are not known. Both conserved end residues are part of each CDR3. Each record gives: J gene, V gene, CDR3 protein.

TRBJ2-1 TRBV7-9 CASSPSGLADYNEQFF
TRBJ2-7 TRBV6-1 CASRGLSSGETYEQYF
TRBJ1-5 TRBV2 CASSVWQTQPQHF
TRBJ2-1 TRBV19 CASTRQGARNEQFF
TRBJ2-2 TRBV6-5 CASNVRGNTGELFF
TRBJ2-7 TRBV27 CASSSNGLAGKVNVYEQYF
TRBJ1-2 TRBV11-2 CASSRQGGQGAGYGYTF
TRBJ2-3 TRBV4-1 CASSARGGPSTDTQYF
TRBJ1-4 TRBV9 CASSVLGVTATNEKLFF
TRBJ2-7 TRBV6-5 CASSYSFRIYEQYF
TRBJ2-1 TRBV4-2 CASSQGPLPRDRGNEQFF
TRBJ1-5 TRBV20-1 CSARAGSSNQPQHF
TRBJ2-7 TRBV20-1 CSARDRMTYEQYF
TRBJ1-1 TRBV5-6 CASSYDRVAFF
TRBJ2-3 TRBV20-1 CSAREFTSTGYTDTQYF
TRBJ2-1 TRBV12-3/TRBV12-4 CASSAPGGPGNEQFF
TRBJ2-7 TRBV5-5 CASSLAASGGYEQYF
TRBJ2-7 TRBV2 CASSGLQGIHEQYF
TRBJ1-1 TRBV7-9 CASRRDWGTEAFF
TRBJ1-6 TRBV20-1 CSASDRDIGSPLHF
TRBJ2-3 TRBV27 CASRNGGGVYTDTQYF
TRBJ1-2 TRBV21-1 CASSKRAGGGYTF
TRBJ2-2 TRBV7-2 CASSLTGLAGELFF
TRBJ2-7 TRBV18 CASSPGQGGPYEQYF
TRBJ2-1 TRBV7-2 CASSLDRDRNEQFF
TRBJ1-2 TRBV7-9 CASSELVGYTF
TRBJ2-1 TRBV6-5 CASTPDPAYNEQFF
TRBJ2-6 TRBV5-1 CASGDRVNSGANVLTF
TRBJ1-1 TRBV7-3 CASSSDPPGTEAFF
TRBJ2-6 TRBV6-2/TRBV6-3 CASSPRGSGANVLTF
TRBJ2-7 TRBV7-2 CASSIFTGGVSYEQYF
TRBJ2-1 TRBV7-8 CASLRVPGGGDEQFF